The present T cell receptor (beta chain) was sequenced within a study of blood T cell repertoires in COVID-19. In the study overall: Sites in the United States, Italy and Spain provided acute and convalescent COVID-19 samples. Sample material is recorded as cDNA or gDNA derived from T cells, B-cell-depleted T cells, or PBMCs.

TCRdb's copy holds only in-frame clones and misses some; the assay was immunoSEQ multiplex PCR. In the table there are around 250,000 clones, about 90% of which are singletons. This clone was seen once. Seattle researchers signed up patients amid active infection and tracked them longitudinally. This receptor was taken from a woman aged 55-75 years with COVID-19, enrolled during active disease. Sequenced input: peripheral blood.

In nucleotides, the CDR3 is TGTGCCAGCAGCCAAGATTTGGGGACAGGGCCGGGAAGCTCCTACGAGCAGTACTTC. As protein: CASSQDLGTGPGSSYEQYF. The chain is built from TRBV4-2 and TRBJ2-7; TRBD1 agrees at 9 bases. This CDR3 region has 19 residues. The germline CDR1 and CDR2 sequences are LGHNA and YNFKEQ. The V gene end was trimmed by 0 bases and the J gene end by 0 bases; junction bases not matched to a gene: 12.